This T cell receptor beta chain was profiled in a study of blood T cell repertoires in COVID-19. As for the study in general: Both acute and convalescent COVID-19 samples were obtained from the United States, Italy and Spain. T cells, B-cell-depleted T cells, or PBMCs supplied cDNA or gDNA.

Original analysis: Nucleated cell counts were estimated from reference gene primer amplification. Sequenced by immunoSEQ multiplex PCR; TCRdb stores in-frame clones only, minus some. V and J calls and clone size come straight from that table; D and trimming were deduced from the DNA. Altogether some 30,000 clones are present, 90% to 95% being singletons, with the ten largest covering roughly a sixth. Germline-derived CDR1 and CDR2 are SGHAT and FQNNGV. The germline V and J ends were trimmed by 5 bases and 1 base, with 15 bases remaining between them. The CDR3 has 15 residues. The receptor was isolated from a human donor with active COVID-19. The donor label of this sample is uncertain. Sequencing input: peripheral blood. The chain uses TRBV11-2 and TRBJ2-7; D not certain. In DNA form, the CDR3 reads TGTGCCAGCAGCATAAGCTCTTTGAGGTCCTACGAGCAGTACTTC. Translated: CASSISSLRSYEQYF. The variable domain in full, completed from reference TRBV11-2 and TRBJ2-7, reads EAGVAQSPRYKIIEKRQSVAFWCNPISGHATLYWYQQILGQGPKLLIQFQNNGVVDDSQLPKDRFSAERLKGVDSTLKIQPAKLEDSAVYLCASSISSLRSYEQYFGPGTRLTVT.